The entry that follows covers one T cell receptor (beta chain) sequence. This sample was taken from a study of T cell responses to AZD1222 COVID-19 vaccine. Germline assignment: CDR1 SGHAT and CDR2 FQNNGV. The J segment lost 6 bases and the V segment lost 5 bases, leaving 6 bases of the junction unmatched. This CDR3 is 15 amino acids long. Using immunoSEQ multiplex PCR, the repertoire was profiled, and TCRdb retains in-frame clones only, with some absent. Seen here are some 140,000 clones, approximately 93% observed once, and the top ten hold around 5.9%. The sequence came from an adult in good health. The chain uses TRBV11-2 and TRBJ1-4; 10 nucleotides line up with TRBD1. The specimen comprised peripheral blood, sampled on day 0 of AZD1222 vaccination. The CDR3 reads CASSPVDRGDEKLFF. The CDR3 bases are TGTGCCAGCAGCCCAGTGGACAGGGGGGATGAAAAACTGTTTTTT.